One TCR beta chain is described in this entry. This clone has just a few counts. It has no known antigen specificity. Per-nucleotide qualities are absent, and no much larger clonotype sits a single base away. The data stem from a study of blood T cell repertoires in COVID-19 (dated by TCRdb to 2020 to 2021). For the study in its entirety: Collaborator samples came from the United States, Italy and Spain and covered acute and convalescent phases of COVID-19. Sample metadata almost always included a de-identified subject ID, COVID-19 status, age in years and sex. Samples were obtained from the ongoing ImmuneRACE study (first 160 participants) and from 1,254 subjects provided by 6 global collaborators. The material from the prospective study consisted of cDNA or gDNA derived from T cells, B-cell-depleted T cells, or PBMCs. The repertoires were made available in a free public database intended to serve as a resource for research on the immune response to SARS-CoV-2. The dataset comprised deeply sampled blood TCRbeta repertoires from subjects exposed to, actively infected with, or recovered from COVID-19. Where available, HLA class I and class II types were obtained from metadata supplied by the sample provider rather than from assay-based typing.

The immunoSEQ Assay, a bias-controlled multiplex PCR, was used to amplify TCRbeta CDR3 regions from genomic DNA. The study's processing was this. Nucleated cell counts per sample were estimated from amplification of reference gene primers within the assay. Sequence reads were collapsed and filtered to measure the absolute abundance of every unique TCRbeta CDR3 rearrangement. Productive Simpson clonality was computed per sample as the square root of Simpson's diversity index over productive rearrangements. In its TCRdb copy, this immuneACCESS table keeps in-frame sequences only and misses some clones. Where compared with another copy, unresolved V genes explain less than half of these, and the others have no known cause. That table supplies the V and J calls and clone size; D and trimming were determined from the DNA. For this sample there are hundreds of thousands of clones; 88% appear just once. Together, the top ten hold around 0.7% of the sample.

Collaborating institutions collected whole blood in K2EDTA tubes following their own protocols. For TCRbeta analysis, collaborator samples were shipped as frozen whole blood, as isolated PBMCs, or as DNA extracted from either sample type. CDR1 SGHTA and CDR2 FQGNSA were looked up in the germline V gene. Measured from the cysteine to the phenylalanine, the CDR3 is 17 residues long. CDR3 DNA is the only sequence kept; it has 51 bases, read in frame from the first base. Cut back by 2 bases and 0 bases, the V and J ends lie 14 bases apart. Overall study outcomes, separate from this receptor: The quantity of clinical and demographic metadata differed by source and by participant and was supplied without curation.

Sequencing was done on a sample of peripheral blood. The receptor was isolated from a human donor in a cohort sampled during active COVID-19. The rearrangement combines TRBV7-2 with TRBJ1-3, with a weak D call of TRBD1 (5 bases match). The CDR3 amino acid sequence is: CASSLSPGPSSGNTIYF. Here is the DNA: TGTGCCAGCAGCTTATCTCCAGGGCCTTCCTCTGGAAACACCATATATTTT.